This T cell receptor beta chain is drawn from a study of CD8 T cells in ankylosing spondylitis. This CDR3 spans 13 amino acids. The junction had 7 bases not matched to a gene; V was cut back by 1 base and J by 11 bases. CDR1 SGHRS and CDR2 YFSETQ come from the germline V gene. Generation of TCR beta libraries employed quantitative 5'-RACE incorporating molecular barcodes. One entry per CDR3 protein, called by TCRdb with MiXCR from the 5' RACE reads. Of roughly 180,000 distinct CDR3 sequences listed, 11% are singletons. This clonotype has at least ten counts. The antigen is unknown. Study observations and caveats: Significant enrichment of disease-linked clones was reported in matched ankylosing spondylitis synovial fluid. Reactive arthritis synovial fluid and blood previously showed some of these motif variants. Disease-associated clonotypes exhibited CD8+ identity and were relatively infrequent in peripheral blood.

The chain is built from TRBV5-1 and TRBJ1-1, with TRBD1 identical over 8 bases. The source material was blood, either unsorted or a sorted T cell fraction (not recorded which). This sequence was found in a male donor with ankylosing spondylitis or in good health (not recorded which). CDR3 amino acids: CASSLSGQGLAFF. CDR3 nucleotide sequence: TGCGCCAGCAGCTTGTCTGGACAGGGCTTGGCTTTCTTT.